The 18 T cell receptor beta chains given below trace back to one sample, sequenced in a study of identical twins. Via MiXCR, TCRdb re-called the 5' RACE reads, giving one row per CDR3 protein. The sample has under 900,000 distinct CDR3 sequences; 15% to 20% are singletons. These data were also reused for a study on T cells expressing NK-cell markers.

The sequencing sample was made of PBMCs. These receptors originate from a young woman in good health.

In its sample, this clonotype was seen a few times. This chain joins TRBV7-9 and TRBJ2-1; D gene unclear. With 5 bases removed from V and 4 bases from J, the gap between germline ends came to 15 bases. The V gene's germline CDR1 is SEHNR and CDR2 FQNEAQ (reference sequence). The length of the CDR3 is 15 residues. The CDR3 is CASSPRVGPYNEQFF. The CDR3 DNA reads as TGTGCCAGCAGCCCAAGGGTGGGTCCGTACAATGAGCAGTTCTTC.

V gene TRBV7-2 combines with J gene TRBJ1-2, with 10 bases lining up with TRBD1. Trimming at V came to 7 bases and at J to 7 bases, leaving 6 bases not matched to a gene. This CDR3 has 13 amino acids. The germline V gene has CDR1 SGHTA and CDR2 FQGNSA. CDR3 sequence (DNA): TGTGCCAGCATCTCGACAGGGGGCAGTGGCTACACCTTC. As protein: CASISTGGSGYTF.

This clonotype was seen a handful of times. The rearrangement uses TRBV11-2 and TRBJ2-1, with 10 bases that match TRBD2. Germline values: CDR1 SGHAT, CDR2 FQNNGV. The trim removed 5 bases at V and 1 base at J, leaving 5 bases unmatched. This CDR3 comprises 16 residues. The CDR3 DNA sequence: TGTGCCAGCAGCACTGGGACTAGCGAATCCTACAATGAGCAGTTCTTC. Its translation: CASSTGTSESYNEQFF.

Of note for this clonotype: A much larger clone is a single base away; this may be a read error. The chain carries TRBV12-3 or TRBV12-4 and TRBJ2-3; D possibly uses TRBD1 or TRBD2 (5 bases each). The CDR3 is 14 residues long. The CDR3 coding sequence is TGTGCCAGCAGTTACGGGCAGGGACCAAATACGAAGTATTTT. Encoded protein: CASSYGQGPNTKYF.

This clonotype was picked up a small number of times. J is TRBJ2-3 and V is TRBV6-2 or TRBV6-3, with 10 bases identical to TRBD2. This CDR3 spans 16 amino acids. Trimming cost V 4 bases and J 1 base; bases outside gene matches: 5. CDR1 and CDR2 from the germline V gene are MNHEY and SVGEGT. CDR3 in DNA: TGTGCCAGCAGTTCACCGACTAGCGGGCGCACAGATACGCAGTATTTT. Its translation: CASSSPTSGRTDTQYF.

This clonotype has more than one count but fewer than ten. This chain joins TRBV3-1 and TRBJ2-2; D call uncertain. The length of the CDR3 is 15 residues. CDR1 is LGHDT, CDR2 YNNKEL, per germline (reference sequence). Trimming took 1 base from V and 7 from J, leaving 13 bases between them. In nucleotides, the CDR3 is TGTGCCAGCAGCCAAGGGGCCCTTGAAGGCGGGGAGCTGTTTTTT. Residues: CASSQGALEGGELFF.

The rearrangement links TRBV9 to TRBJ1-1, with D possibly being TRBD1 (5 bases). The CDR3 runs 15 residues. The V end was cut by 0 bases, the J end by 4 bases, with 13 bases between. Germline V gene data show CDR1 as SGDLS and CDR2 as YYNGEE. The CDR3: CASSVVVGRTTEAFF. CDR3 DNA sequence: TGTGCCAGCAGCGTAGTTGTGGGGCGGACCACTGAAGCTTTCTTT.

The V call is TRBV20-1, the J call TRBJ1-5; no definite D call. CDR3 length equals 13 residues. The germline CDR1 and CDR2 sequences are DFQATT and SNEGSKA (reference sequence). V was cut by 4 bases and J by 6 bases, with 13 bases left in between. The CDR3 DNA is TGCAGTGCTATGGGAAGCCCCGGTCAGCCCCAGCATTTT. It specifies CSAMGSPGQPQHF.

Only a few counts were recorded for this clonotype. The chain combines TRBV5-1 with TRBJ2-5; weak D call: TRBD2 (7 bases). The CDR3 totals 15 residues. Per germline, CDR1 SGHRS and CDR2 YFSETQ. Trimming stripped 4 bases from V and 1 base from J, with 14 bases between. The CDR3 DNA sequence: TGCGCCAGCAGCCGGATGGGGGGGCTCCAAGAGACCCAGTACTTC. Protein product: CASSRMGGLQETQYF.

The chain combines TRBV3-1 with TRBJ2-2, with D perhaps matching TRBD1 (6 bases). Per germline, CDR1 LGHDT and CDR2 YNNKEL (reference sequence). The V end lost 6 bases, the J end lost 1 base, and 12 bases lay between the germline ends. The length of the CDR3 is 15 residues. The CDR3 protein is CASRYRDKNTGELFF. CDR3 in DNA: TGTGCCAGCAGATACCGGGACAAGAACACCGGGGAGCTGTTTTTT. Complete variable domain (other parts from reference TRBV3-1 and TRBJ2-2): DTAVSQTPKYLVTQMGNDKSIKCEQNLGHDTMYWYKQDSKKFLKIMFSYNNKELIINETVPNRFSPKSPDKAHLNLHINSLELGDSAVYFCASRYRDKNTGELFFGEGSRLTVL.

This clonotype occurred a few times. The rearrangement links TRBV7-2 to TRBJ2-2; 11 bases align to TRBD2. The CDR3 consists of 15 residues. Germline lookup yields CDR1 SGHTA and CDR2 FQGNSA. V trimming: 5 bases; J trimming: 7 bases; junction bases outside the gene matches: 6. CDR3 loop: CASSLSGTSGGELFF. CDR3 nucleotide sequence: TGTGCCAGCAGCCTATCCGGGACTAGCGGCGGGGAGCTGTTTTTT.

The V and J genes are TRBV11-2 and TRBJ2-7; TRBD2 is a possible D gene (6 bases). The V gene lost 5 bases and the J gene lost 3 bases, with 20 bases spanning the gap. CDR3 size: 16 residues. The germline V gene has CDR1 SGHAT and CDR2 FQNNGV. The CDR3 DNA follows: TGTGCCAGCAGCCCCGGGGCGGGACGGGGGTTCTACGAGCAGTACTTC. As protein: CASSPGAGRGFYEQYF.

The chain uses TRBV6-1 and TRBJ1-2, with D possibly matching TRBD1 (6 bases). V was shortened by 7 bases and J by 3 bases, with 12 bases between the two germline ends. The CDR3 has 13 amino acids. CDR1 MNHNS and CDR2 SASEGT come from the germline V gene. CDR3: CASKDSTDYGYTF. In DNA, the CDR3 is TGTGCCAGCAAGGACAGTACGGACTATGGCTACACCTTC.

This clonotype was recorded a few times. The chain uses TRBV18 and TRBJ2-1; 11 positions match TRBD2. The V and J ends lost 0 bases and 12 bases, in that order; junction bases with no gene match: 7. This CDR3 has 15 residues. CDR1 KGHSH and CDR2 LQKENI come from the germline V gene. This chain's CDR3 is CASSPPGLAARVQFF. The CDR3 DNA reads as TGTGCCAGCTCACCACCGGGACTAGCGGCACGAGTGCAGTTCTTC.

The table lists this clonotype with many counts. The chain uses TRBV5-1 and TRBJ2-4, with TRBD2 matching 13 bases. The germline V gene has CDR1 SGHRS and CDR2 YFSETQ. This CDR3 region has 16 residues. V shed 1 base, J shed 8 bases, and the junction held 6 bases outside the gene matches. The CDR3 bases are TGCGCCAGCAGCTTGCCGGGACTAGCGGGATCCGACATTCAGTACTTC. Protein: CASSLPGLAGSDIQYF. Full variable domain (rest looked up from reference TRBV5-1 and TRBJ2-4): KAGVTQTPRYLIKTRGQQVTLSCSPISGHRSVSWYQQTPGQGLQFLFEYFSETQRNKGNFPGRFSGRQFSNSRSEMNVSTLELGDSALYLCASSLPGLAGSDIQYFGAGTRLSVL.

This clonotype occurred a few times. V usage is TRBV20-1 and J usage is TRBJ2-3, with D perhaps TRBD2 (5 bases). V lost 3 bases and J 1 base, leaving 11 bases between the germline ends. Germline CDR1 and CDR2: DFQATT and SNEGSKA (reference sequence). The CDR3 spans 14 residues. CDR3 sequence: CSARRGRGTDTQYF. DNA for the CDR3: TGCAGTGCTAGGCGAGGGCGGGGCACAGATACGCAGTATTTT.

As regards this clonotype: A much larger clone lies a single base off, so this may be a read error. This chain uses TRBV7-7 with TRBJ2-2; D unresolved. Germline V lookup: CDR1 SSHAT, CDR2 FNYEAQ (reference sequence). The CDR3 length is 16 residues. The CDR3, as DNA: TGTACCAGCAGCCCTATTGGTGCGTCGAACACCGGGGAGCTGTTTTTT. Encoded protein: CTSSPIGASNTGELFF.

The DNA for the CDR3 is TGCGCCAGCAGCCAAGAGGGCTTCACAGATACGCAGTATTTT. Protein: CASSQEGFTDTQYF. The chain recombines TRBV4-3 with TRBJ2-3; D call uncertain. Trimming took off 0 bases at V and 2 bases at J, with 6 bases between the two ends. Germline CDR1 reads LGHNA; CDR2 reads YSLEER. The CDR3 is 14 amino acids.